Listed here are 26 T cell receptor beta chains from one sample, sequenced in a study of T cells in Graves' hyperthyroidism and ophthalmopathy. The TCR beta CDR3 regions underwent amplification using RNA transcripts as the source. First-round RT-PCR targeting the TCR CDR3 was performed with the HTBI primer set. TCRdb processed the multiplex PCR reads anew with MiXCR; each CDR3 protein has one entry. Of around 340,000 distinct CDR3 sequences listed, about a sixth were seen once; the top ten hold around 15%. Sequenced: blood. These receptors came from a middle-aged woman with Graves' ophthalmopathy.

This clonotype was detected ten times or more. In DNA, the CDR3 is TGCAGCGTTGAACCAACAGGGGCCGGGGGCTACACCTTC. Amino acids: CSVEPTGAGGYTF. This chain links TRBV29-1 with TRBJ1-2; TRBD1 aligns across 7 bases. The V segment lost 2 bases and the J segment 8 bases; nucleotides outside the gene matches: 8. Germline CDR1 is SQVTM and CDR2 is ANQGSEA. The CDR3 is 13 residues long.

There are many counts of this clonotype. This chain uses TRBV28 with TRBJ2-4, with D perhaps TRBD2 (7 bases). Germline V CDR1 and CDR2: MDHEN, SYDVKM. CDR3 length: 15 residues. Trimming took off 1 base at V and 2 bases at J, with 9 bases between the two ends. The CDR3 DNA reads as TGTGCCAGCAGTTTATACGGGGGGCCCAAAAACATTCAGTACTTC. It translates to CASSLYGGPKNIQYF.

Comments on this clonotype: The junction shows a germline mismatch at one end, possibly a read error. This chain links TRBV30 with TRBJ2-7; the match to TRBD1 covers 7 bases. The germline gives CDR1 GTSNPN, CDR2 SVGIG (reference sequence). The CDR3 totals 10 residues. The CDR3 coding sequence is TGCGCTACAGGGGAAAGCGAGCAGTACTTC. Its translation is CATGESEQYF.

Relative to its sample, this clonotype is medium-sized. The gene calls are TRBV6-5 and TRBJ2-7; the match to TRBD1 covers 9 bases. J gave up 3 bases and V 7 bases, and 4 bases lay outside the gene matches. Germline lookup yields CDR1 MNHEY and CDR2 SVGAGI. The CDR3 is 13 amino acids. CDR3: CASIGTGLYEQYF. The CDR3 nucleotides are TGTGCCAGCATCGGGACAGGGCTCTACGAGCAGTACTTC.

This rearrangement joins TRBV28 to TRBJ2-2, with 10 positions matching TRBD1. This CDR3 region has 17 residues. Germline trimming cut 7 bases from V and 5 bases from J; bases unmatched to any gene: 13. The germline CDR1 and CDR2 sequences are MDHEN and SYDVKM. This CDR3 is CASIDSGTGVLTGELFF. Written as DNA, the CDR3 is TGTGCCAGCATTGATTCCGGGACAGGGGTTTTAACCGGGGAGCTGTTTTTT.

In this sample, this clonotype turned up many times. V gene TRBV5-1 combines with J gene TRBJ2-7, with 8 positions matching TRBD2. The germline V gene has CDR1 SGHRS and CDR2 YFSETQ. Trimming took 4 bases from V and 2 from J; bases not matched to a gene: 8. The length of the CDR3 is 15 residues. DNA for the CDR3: TGCGCCAGCAGCCTCCTAGGAGCGGGAGCCTACGAGCAGTACTTC. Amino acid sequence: CASSLLGAGAYEQYF. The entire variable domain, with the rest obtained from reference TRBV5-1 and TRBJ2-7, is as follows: KAGVTQTPRYLIKTRGQQVTLSCSPISGHRSVSWYQQTPGQGLQFLFEYFSETQRNKGNFPGRFSGRQFSNSRSEMNVSTLELGDSALYLCASSLLGAGAYEQYFGPGTRLTVT.

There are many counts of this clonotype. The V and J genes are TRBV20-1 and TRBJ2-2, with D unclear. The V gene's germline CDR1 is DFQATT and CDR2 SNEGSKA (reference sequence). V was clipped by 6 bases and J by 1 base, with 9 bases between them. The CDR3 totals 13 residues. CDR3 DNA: TGCAGTGCCCCTGACGAGAACACCGGGGAGCTGTTTTTT. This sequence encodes CSAPDENTGELFF.

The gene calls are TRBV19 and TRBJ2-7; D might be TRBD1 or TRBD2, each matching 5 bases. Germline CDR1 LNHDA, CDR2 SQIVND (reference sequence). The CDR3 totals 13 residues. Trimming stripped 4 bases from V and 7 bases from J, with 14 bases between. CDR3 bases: TGTGCCAGTAGTAAGAGGGACGGGTTGGAGCAGTACTTC. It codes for CASSKRDGLEQYF.

The CDR3 region is CASSSSVSSPLHF. In DNA form, the CDR3 reads TGTGCCAGCAGCTCCTCGGTGTCCTCACCCCTCCACTTT. This chain connects TRBV7-9 to TRBJ1-6; D is uncertain. The CDR3 runs to 13 residues. The V gene lost 4 bases and the J gene lost 10 bases, with 11 bases spanning the gap. Germline loops: CDR1 SEHNR, CDR2 FQNEAQ (reference sequence).

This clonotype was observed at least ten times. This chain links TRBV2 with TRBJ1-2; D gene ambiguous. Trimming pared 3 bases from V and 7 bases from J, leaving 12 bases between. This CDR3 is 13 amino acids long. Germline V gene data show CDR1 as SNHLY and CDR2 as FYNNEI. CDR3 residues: CASSDYASFGYTF. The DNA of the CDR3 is TGTGCCAGCAGTGATTACGCAAGTTTTGGCTACACCTTC.

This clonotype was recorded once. Written as DNA, the CDR3 is TGTGCCACCGGGGGGGGAAGAGCCCAGTACTTC. As protein: CATGGGRAQYF. The chain links TRBV15 to TRBJ2-5, with 7 bases matching TRBD2. Germline V gene data show CDR1 as LNHNV and CDR2 as YYDKDF (reference sequence). The junction had 6 bases not matched to a gene; V was cut back by 8 bases and J by 9 bases. The CDR3 runs to 11 residues.

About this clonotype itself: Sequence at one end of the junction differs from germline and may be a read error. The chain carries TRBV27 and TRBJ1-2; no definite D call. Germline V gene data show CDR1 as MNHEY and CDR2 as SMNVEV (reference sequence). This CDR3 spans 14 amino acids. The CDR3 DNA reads TGTGCCAGCAGTTTGATCATCGAGTCCTATGGCTACATCTTC. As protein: CASSLIIESYGYIF.

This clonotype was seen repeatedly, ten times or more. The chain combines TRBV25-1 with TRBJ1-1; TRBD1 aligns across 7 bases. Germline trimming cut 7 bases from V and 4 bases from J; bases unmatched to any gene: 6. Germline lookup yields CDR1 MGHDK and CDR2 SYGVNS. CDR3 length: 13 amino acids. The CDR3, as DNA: TGTGCCAGCAACAAACAGGGGTTCACTGAAGCTTTCTTT. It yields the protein CASNKQGFTEAFF. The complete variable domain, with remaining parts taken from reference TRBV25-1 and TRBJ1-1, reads EADIYQTPRYLVIGTGKKITLECSQTMGHDKMYWYQQDPGMELHLIHYSYGVNSTEKGDLSSESTVSRIRTEHFPLTLESARPSHTSQYLCASNKQGFTEAFFGQGTRLTVV.

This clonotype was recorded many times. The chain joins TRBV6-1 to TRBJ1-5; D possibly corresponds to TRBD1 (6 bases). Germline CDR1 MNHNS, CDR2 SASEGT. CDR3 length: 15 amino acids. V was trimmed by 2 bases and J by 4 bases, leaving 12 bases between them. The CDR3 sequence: CASSENTGRNQPQHF. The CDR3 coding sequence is TGTGCCAGCAGTGAAAACACAGGGCGAAATCAGCCCCAGCATTTT.

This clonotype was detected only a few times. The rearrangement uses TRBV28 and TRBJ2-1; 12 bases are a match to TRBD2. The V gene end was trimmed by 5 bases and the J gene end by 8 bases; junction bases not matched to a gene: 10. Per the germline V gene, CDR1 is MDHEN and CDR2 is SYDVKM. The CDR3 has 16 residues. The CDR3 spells CASSPKLAGGRDEQFF. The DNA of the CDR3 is TGTGCCAGCAGTCCCAAGCTAGCGGGAGGGAGAGATGAGCAGTTCTTC.

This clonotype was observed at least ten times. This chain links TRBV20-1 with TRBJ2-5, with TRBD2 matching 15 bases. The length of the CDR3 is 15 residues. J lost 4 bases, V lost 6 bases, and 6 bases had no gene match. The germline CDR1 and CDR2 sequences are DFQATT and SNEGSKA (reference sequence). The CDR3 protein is CSAGLAGGTRETQYF. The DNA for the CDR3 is TGCAGTGCCGGACTAGCGGGAGGGACGCGAGAGACCCAGTACTTC.

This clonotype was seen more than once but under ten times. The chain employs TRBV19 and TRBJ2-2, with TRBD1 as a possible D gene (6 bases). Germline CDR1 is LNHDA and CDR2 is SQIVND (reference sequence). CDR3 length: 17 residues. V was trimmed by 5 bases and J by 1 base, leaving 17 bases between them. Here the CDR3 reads CASSPFPTGQNTGELFF. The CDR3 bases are TGTGCCAGTAGTCCTTTCCCGACAGGCCAGAACACCGGGGAGCTGTTTTTT.

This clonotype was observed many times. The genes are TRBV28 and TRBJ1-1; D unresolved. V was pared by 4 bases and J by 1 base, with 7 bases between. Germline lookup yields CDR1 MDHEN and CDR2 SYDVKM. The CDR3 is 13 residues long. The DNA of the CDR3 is TGTGCCAGCAGTTGGGTCCAGAACACTGAAGCTTTCTTT. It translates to CASSWVQNTEAFF.

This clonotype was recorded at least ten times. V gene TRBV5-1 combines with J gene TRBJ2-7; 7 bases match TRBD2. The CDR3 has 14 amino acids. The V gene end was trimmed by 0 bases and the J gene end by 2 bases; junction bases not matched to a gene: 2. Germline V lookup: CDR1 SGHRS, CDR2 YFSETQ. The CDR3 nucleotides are TGCGCCAGCAGCTTGGGGGACTACCCCTACGAGCAGTACTTC. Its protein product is CASSLGDYPYEQYF.

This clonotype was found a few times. Here the CDR3 DNA reads TGTGCCACCAGTGATTTAACTAGCGGGCGGCCCCAGTACTTC. Protein: CATSDLTSGRPQYF. The chain uses TRBV24-1 and TRBJ2-5; 9 bases are shared with TRBD2. CDR1 is KGHDR and CDR2 is SFDVKD in the germline V gene. This CDR3 has 14 residues. V trimming: 1 base; J trimming: 9 bases; junction bases outside the gene matches: 5.

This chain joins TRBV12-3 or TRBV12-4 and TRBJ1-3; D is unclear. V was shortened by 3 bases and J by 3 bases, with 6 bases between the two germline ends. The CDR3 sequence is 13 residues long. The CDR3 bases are TGTGCCAGCAGTTTTGTGGTTGGAAACACCATATATTTT. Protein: CASSFVVGNTIYF.

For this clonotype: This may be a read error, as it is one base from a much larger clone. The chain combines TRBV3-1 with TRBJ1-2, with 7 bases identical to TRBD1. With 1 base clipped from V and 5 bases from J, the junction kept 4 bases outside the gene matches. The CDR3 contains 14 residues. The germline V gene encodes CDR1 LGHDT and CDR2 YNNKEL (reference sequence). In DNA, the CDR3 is TGTGCCAGCAGCCAAGTAGGGGGCAATTATGGCTACACCTTC. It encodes CASSQVGGNYGYTF.

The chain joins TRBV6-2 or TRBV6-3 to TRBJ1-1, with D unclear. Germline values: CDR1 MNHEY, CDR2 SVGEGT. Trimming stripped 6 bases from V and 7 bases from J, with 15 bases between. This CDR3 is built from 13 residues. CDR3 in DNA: TGTGCCAGCAGGACCCTTGTTTTGGGTGAAGCTTTCTTT. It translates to CASRTLVLGEAFF.

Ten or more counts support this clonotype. CDR3 nucleotide sequence: TGTGCCAGCAGCTTAGTCGAGGTCTCTGGGGCCAACGTCCTGACTTTC. It yields the protein CASSLVEVSGANVLTF. The genes are TRBV11-2 and TRBJ2-6, with D unclear. CDR3 length equals 16 residues. V gave up 1 base and J gave up 0 bases, with 7 bases separating them. Germline V CDR1 and CDR2: SGHAT, FQNNGV.

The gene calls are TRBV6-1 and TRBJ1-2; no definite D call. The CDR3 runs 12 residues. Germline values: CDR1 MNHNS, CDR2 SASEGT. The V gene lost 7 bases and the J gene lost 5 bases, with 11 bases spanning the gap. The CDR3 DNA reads TGTGCCAGCAAGGAGGAAAATTATGGCTACACCTTC. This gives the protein CASKEENYGYTF.

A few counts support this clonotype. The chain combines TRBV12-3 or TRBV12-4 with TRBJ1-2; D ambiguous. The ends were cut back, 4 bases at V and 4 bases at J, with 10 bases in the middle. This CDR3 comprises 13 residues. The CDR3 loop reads CASSWGLSYGYTF. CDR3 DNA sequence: TGTGCCAGCAGTTGGGGATTATCCTATGGCTACACCTTC.